The sequence of this TCR beta chain was determined in a study of cytomegalovirus exposure and HLA in healthy donors. On the study more broadly: T cells numbering about 200 million yielded more than 95 million unique TCR beta sequences in an earlier analysis. The Caucasian-associated ancestry cluster held roughly 81% of over 350 genotyped donors. Overall study results and limits: Earlier analysis yielded a pattern in which most TCR beta V segments were productive about 90% or about 30% of the time.

In regard to this clone: Its antigen is still unknown.

In germline, CDR1 is SEHNR, CDR2 FQNEAQ (reference sequence). This CDR3 spans 14 amino acids. Deletions cut 5 bases from V and 9 bases from J, with 18 bases between. Both 60 Vbeta primers and 13 Jbeta primers went into the PCR. Measured with immunoSEQ multiplex PCR; TCRdb has only the in-frame clones, and not every one. The sample carries about 140,000 clones, about 84% recorded once. Sequencing input: PBMCs. This sequence originates from a man aged 45-60 years in good health and CMV-seronegative. The chain employs TRBV7-9 and TRBJ2-3, with D possibly matching TRBD2 (6 bases). CDR3 sequence (DNA): TGTGCCAGCAGCCTCCTCCGGGAGCCGGGGACGCAGTATTTT. It codes for CASSLLREPGTQYF.